This T cell receptor beta chain was found in a study of STAT5B mutations in CD4+ large granular lymphocyte leukemia. Study outcomes and limitations: TRBV06-family usage was enriched in top patient clones (8/27) versus controls (2/35).

Concerning this clone itself: The antigen is unknown.

Germline V gene lookup returns CDR1 SGHNT and CDR2 YENEEA. The CDR3 sequence is 18 residues long. The J segment lost 1 base and the V segment lost 4 bases, leaving 12 bases of the junction unmatched. The survey-level immunoSEQ assay was used. Data came from immunoSEQ multiplex PCR; TCRdb stores just in-frame clones and leaves some out. The table records tens of thousands of clones, 84% of them present only once. The sequencing sample was made of CD4+ T cells from blood buffy coats. The chain uses TRBV11-3 and TRBJ2-4, with TRBD2 matching over 8 bases. The TCR originated in a human donor in good health. DNA of the CDR3: TGTGCCAGCAGCTCCTCCAGCTGGCGGGAGGAGGCCAAAAACATTCAGTACTTC. Its translation is CASSSSSWREEAKNIQYF.